The 20 T cell receptor beta chains below were found in one sample sequenced in a study of control samples from healthy donors and cancer patients (dated by TCRdb to about 2020). The protocol used for the library was the immunoSEQ multiplex PCR assay. Not all clones reach the TCRdb copy of this immuneACCESS table, which keeps in-frame sequences only. Checked studies attribute under half of the gap to unresolved V genes and leave the rest unexplained. Counted in this sample were about 98,000 clones; approximately 81% of them appeared once. The ten largest make up 10% of the sample. Input material: blood. Receptor source: a woman in her twenties or thirties in good health.

In DNA form, the CDR3 reads TGTGCCAGCAACCCACCCGGGGGCAATCAGCCCCAGCATTTT. This codes for CASNPPGGNQPQHF. The chain links TRBV6-2 or TRBV6-3 to TRBJ1-5; D gene unclear. V lost 7 bases and J 2 bases, leaving 12 bases between the germline ends. Germline CDR1 is MNHEY and CDR2 is SVGEGT. The CDR3 covers 14 residues.

This chain uses TRBV9 with TRBJ2-2; TRBD1 matches at 9 bases. Germline V gene sequence: CDR1 SGDLS, CDR2 YYNGEE. The CDR3 runs 18 residues. The trim removed 6 bases at V and 0 bases at J, leaving 12 bases unmatched. The CDR3 region has the DNA TGTGCCAGCACCACGGGACAGGGCTGGGGTTCGAACACCGGGGAGCTGTTTTTT. Translated, it gives CASTTGQGWGSNTGELFF.

This chain links TRBV3-1 (or the pseudogene TRBV3-2) with TRBJ2-1, with no clear D. CDR1 is LGHDT and CDR2 is YNNKEL in the germline V gene (reference sequence). Trimming cost V 4 bases and J 8 bases, with 12 bases left between them. The CDR3 has 13 amino acids. The CDR3: CASSPDRRYEQFF. The CDR3 nucleotides read TGTGCCAGCAGCCCCGACCGGCGCTATGAGCAGTTCTTC.

This chain joins TRBV5-4 and TRBJ2-1; 11 bases are shared with TRBD2. Germline V gene data show CDR1 as SGHNT and CDR2 as YYREEE (reference sequence). CDR3 length: 16 amino acids. The junction had 3 bases not matched to a gene; V was cut back by 0 bases and J by 4 bases. The CDR3 is CASSLAASGGYNEQFF. The CDR3 nucleotides read TGTGCCAGCAGCTTGGCCGCTAGCGGGGGGTACAATGAGCAGTTCTTC.

The chain carries TRBV5-1 and TRBJ2-2; TRBD1 aligns across 9 bases. In germline, CDR1 is SGHRS, CDR2 YFSETQ. With V trimmed by 2 bases and J by 4 bases, 3 bases remained unmatched. This CDR3 region has 15 residues. This CDR3 reads CASSFRDRATGELFF. The CDR3 DNA is TGCGCCAGCAGCTTCCGGGACAGGGCCACCGGGGAGCTGTTTTTT.

In this sample, this clone turned up a few times. As DNA, the CDR3 is TGTGCCACACTCCGGGGGGCTAATCAGCCCCAGCATTTT. It specifies CATLRGANQPQHF. The V call is TRBV10-3, the J call TRBJ1-5; D is perhaps TRBD1 (6 bases). The V gene lost 10 bases and the J gene lost 4 bases, with 14 bases spanning the gap. Germline V CDR1 and CDR2: ENHRY, SYGVKD. This CDR3 has 13 residues.

The CDR3 DNA follows: TGTGCCAGCAGCTTAGGGGCGTCACAAGAGACCCAGTACTTC. It yields the protein CASSLGASQETQYF. The chain has TRBV7-2 and TRBJ2-5, with D unresolved. From germline, CDR1 is SGHTA and CDR2 FQGNSA. Trimming left V 1 base short and J 2 bases short, with 8 bases between. CDR3 length equals 14 residues.

This clone has a single count. The chain employs TRBV14 and TRBJ2-7, with TRBD2 matching over 8 bases. J was trimmed by 9 bases and V by 4 bases; bases with no gene match: 14. Germline V CDR1 and CDR2: SGHDN, FVKESK. The CDR3 spans 15 residues. Written as DNA, the CDR3 is TGTGCCAGCAGCCTCAGGGGCGGCCTCGGGAGGGGGCAGTACTTC. This gives the protein CASSLRGGLGRGQYF.

This chain joins TRBV19 and TRBJ2-2; 12 positions agree with TRBD2. The V gene's germline CDR1 is LNHDA and CDR2 SQIVND (reference sequence). V trimming: 6 bases; J trimming: 2 bases; junction bases outside the gene matches: 13. This CDR3 is built from 19 residues. The chain's CDR3 is CASRRSARTSGANTGELFF. As DNA, the CDR3 is TGTGCCAGTAGGAGAAGCGCCAGGACTAGCGGGGCCAACACCGGGGAGCTGTTTTTT.

The chain uses TRBV10-3 and TRBJ1-1; D may be TRBD1 (6 bases). Germline-derived CDR1 and CDR2 are ENHRY and SYGVKD. Trimming cost V 4 bases and J 4 bases, with 10 bases left between them. There are 13 residues in the CDR3. The CDR3 bases are TGTGCCATCAGTGCAGGGACACCCACTGAAGCTTTCTTT. The encoded protein is CAISAGTPTEAFF.

This rearrangement joins TRBV19 to TRBJ1-5, with D perhaps TRBD1 (5 bases). Germline V gene sequence: CDR1 LNHDA, CDR2 SQIVND (reference sequence). The CDR3 has 13 residues. V was cut by 9 bases and J by 3 bases, with 12 bases left in between. The CDR3 loop reads CASPGPINQPQHF. Written as DNA, the CDR3 is TGTGCCAGCCCGGGACCGATCAATCAGCCCCAGCATTTT.

J is TRBJ1-5 and V is TRBV7-2; the match to TRBD1 covers 11 bases. Trimming removed 3 bases from V and 7 bases from J; junction bases left unmatched: 5. This CDR3 region has 15 residues. CDR1 and CDR2 from the germline V gene are SGHTA and FQGNSA. The CDR3 bases are TGTGCCAGCAGCTTGGGACAGGGGGGTGGCCAGCCCCAGCATTTT. This sequence encodes CASSLGQGGGQPQHF.

This clone was found once. The rearrangement links TRBV15 to TRBJ1-4, with D possibly TRBD1 on 5 matching bases. The CDR3 extends over 16 amino acids. The ends were cut back, 8 bases at V and 5 bases at J, with 21 bases in the middle. Per germline, CDR1 LNHNV and CDR2 YYDKDF (reference sequence). CDR3 DNA: TGTGCCACCTTCCTGGGAGGGACGCGATCCAATGAAAAACTGTTTTTT. Translating gives CATFLGGTRSNEKLFF.

This clone was detected only a few times. The CDR3 sequence is CASSLEAGRSYEQYF. The CDR3 region has the DNA TGTGCCAGCAGCTTGGAAGCCGGGAGGAGCTACGAGCAGTACTTC. This sequence joins TRBV5-4 and TRBJ2-7, with 7 bases matching TRBD2. The CDR3 sequence is 15 residues long. J lost 3 bases, V lost 0 bases, and 6 bases had no gene match. Germline CDR1 is SGHNT and CDR2 is YYREEE (reference sequence).

The chain joins TRBV11-2 to TRBJ1-2; tentative D call: TRBD1 (6 bases). This CDR3 comprises 15 residues. The V end was cut by 5 bases, the J end by 4 bases, with 17 bases between. CDR1 and CDR2 from the germline V gene are SGHAT and FQNNGV. In DNA, the CDR3 is TGTGCCAGCAGCAACGGGGGGGCGAATTTCTATGGCTACACCTTC. Amino acid sequence: CASSNGGANFYGYTF.

The rearrangement joins TRBV9 to TRBJ2-1; D is undetermined. CDR3 length equals 13 residues. Germline V CDR1 and CDR2: SGDLS, YYNGEE. V was pared by 2 bases and J by 9 bases, with 12 bases between. In DNA form, the CDR3 reads TGTGCCAGCAGCGTTAGATCGGCTGGTGAGCAGTTCTTC. It yields the protein CASSVRSAGEQFF.

This chain connects TRBV11-2 to TRBJ1-5; no definite D call. Trimming shortened V by 0 bases and J by 9 bases, and 9 bases separated the two germline ends. The CDR3 covers 13 residues. Germline V gene lookup returns CDR1 SGHAT and CDR2 FQNNGV. The CDR3 coding sequence is TGTGCCAGCAGCTTAGAGGGTGCAGTGCCCCAGCATTTT. Translated: CASSLEGAVPQHF.

The chain couples TRBV6-5 to TRBJ2-1; TRBD1 is a possible D gene (5 bases). The length of the CDR3 is 13 residues. V was trimmed by 6 bases and J by 2 bases, leaving 8 bases between them. Germline CDR1 MNHEY, CDR2 SVGAGI. In DNA, the CDR3 is TGTGCCAGCAGCAGGGAAACCTACAATGAGCAGTTCTTC. Protein: CASSRETYNEQFF.

The V call is TRBV12-5, the J call TRBJ1-1; the D is unclear. The germline CDR1 and CDR2 sequences are LGHNT and FRNRAP. This CDR3 has 15 residues. Between the trimmed V and J ends, which lost 3 bases and 1 base, there was a span of 12 bases. The CDR3 DNA is TGTGCTAGTGGTTTTAGCCCAGCGACGAACACTGAAGCTTTCTTT. This gives the protein CASGFSPATNTEAFF.

The rearrangement uses TRBV12-3 or TRBV12-4 and TRBJ2-5; D gene ambiguous. The V and J ends lost 5 bases and 4 bases respectively, with 5 bases between them. The CDR3 has 11 residues. CDR3 DNA sequence: TGTGCCAGCAGTACCGGAGAGACCCAGTACTTC. As protein: CASSTGETQYF.